The 18 T cell receptor beta chains below all came from one sample that was sequenced in a study of CD8 T cells in ankylosing spondylitis. TCRdb used MiXCR to reprocess the 5' RACE reads, holding one entry per CDR3 protein. The sample comprises roughly 280,000 distinct CDR3 sequences, 15% to 25% of which are singletons, and less than 9% rests with the top ten. Material: blood, either unsorted or a sorted T cell fraction (not recorded which). The receptors come from a male donor with ankylosing spondylitis or in good health (not recorded which).

This chain uses TRBV3-1 with TRBJ1-2, with D possibly TRBD1 on 5 matching bases. Per germline, CDR1 LGHDT and CDR2 YNNKEL (reference sequence). V was pared by 0 bases and J by 2 bases, with 7 bases between. The CDR3 is 14 amino acids. CDR3 sequence (DNA): TGTGCCAGCAGCCAAGATGGACACAACTATGGCTACACCTTC. Its translation: CASSQDGHNYGYTF.

J is TRBJ2-3 and V is TRBV20-1, with 11 positions matching TRBD2. Trimming cost V 3 bases and J 6 bases; bases outside gene matches: 11. Germline lookup yields CDR1 DFQATT and CDR2 SNEGSKA (reference sequence). The CDR3 covers 16 residues. The CDR3 DNA reads as TGCAGTGCTAGTGAACTAGCGGGAGTGGGAGTGGATACGCAGTATTTT. Its protein product is CSASELAGVGVDTQYF.

This CDR3 is CASRGGGRPSTEAFF. DNA of the CDR3: TGTGCCAGCAGGGGTGGTGGCAGGCCCTCCACTGAAGCTTTCTTT. This chain links TRBV27 with TRBJ1-1; D is uncertain. V gave up 6 bases and J gave up 4 bases, with 18 bases separating them. The CDR3 consists of 15 residues. CDR1 and CDR2 (germline): MNHEY, SMNVEV (reference sequence).

The chain links TRBV20-1 to TRBJ2-7, with 8 bases identical to TRBD1. The germline V gene has CDR1 DFQATT and CDR2 SNEGSKA (reference sequence). This CDR3 is built from 12 residues. Trimming removed 6 bases from V and 6 bases from J; junction bases left unmatched: 7. CDR3 DNA: TGCAGTGCGGGACAGGTTCTTTCCGAGCAGTACGTC. Translating gives CSAGQVLSEQYV.

This clonotype appeared a few times. The rearrangement joins TRBV20-1 to TRBJ2-1; 15 nucleotides align to TRBD2. V trimming: 0 bases; J trimming: 13 bases; junction bases outside the gene matches: 7. The CDR3 has 15 residues. Germline loops: CDR1 DFQATT, CDR2 SNEGSKA (reference sequence). The CDR3 DNA is TGCAGTGCTAGAGAGGGACTAGCGGGAGGAGGGGATCAGTTCTTC. Protein sequence: CSAREGLAGGGDQFF.

On this clonotype: The limits of the CDR3 on the DNA are not certain, so only TCRdb's listed CDR3 is given. This CDR3 is CASSKWGQGTNQETQYF. This chain links TRBV21-1 with TRBJ2-5; the D call TRBD1 from the table was never checked on the DNA. TRBV21-1 is a recognized pseudogene. Both ends counted, the CDR3 spans 17 residues.

CDR3 nucleotide sequence: TGCGCCAGCAGCCTGGGACTAGCGGCCAGCACAGATACGCAGTATTTT. Amino acids: CASSLGLAASTDTQYF. The gene calls are TRBV5-1 and TRBJ2-3, with 11 bases identical to TRBD2. Losses at the gene ends were 4 bases for V and 0 bases for J; bases not matched to a gene: 4. This CDR3 region has 16 residues. Germline V CDR1 and CDR2: SGHRS, YFSETQ.

V and J are TRBV5-1 and TRBJ1-2; D not certain. This CDR3 is built from 14 residues. Germline V lookup: CDR1 SGHRS, CDR2 YFSETQ. V gave up 0 bases and J gave up 12 bases, with 18 bases separating them. The DNA for the CDR3 is TGCGCCAGCAGCTTGGATGGGTTCGGGCCGGAGGACACCTTC. Protein sequence: CASSLDGFGPEDTF.

J is TRBJ2-1 and V is TRBV12-3 or TRBV12-4; D perhaps matches TRBD2 (5 bases). There are 15 residues in the CDR3. V dropped 1 base and J dropped 2 bases, with 9 bases sitting between them. The CDR3 nucleotides are TGTGCCAGCAGTTTAGGTGGGAGCCCCTACAATGAGCAGTTCTTC. It specifies CASSLGGSPYNEQFF.

This clonotype was observed a handful of times. J is TRBJ1-1 and V is TRBV5-1; 10 bases match TRBD1. J lost 3 bases, V lost 0 bases, and 8 bases had no gene match. The CDR3 runs 17 residues. In germline, CDR1 is SGHRS, CDR2 YFSETQ. CDR3 protein: CASSLDGDRGLYTEAFF. The CDR3 DNA reads TGCGCCAGCAGCTTGGATGGGGACAGGGGTCTTTACACTGAAGCTTTCTTT.

The V and J genes are TRBV24-1 and TRBJ2-2; D call uncertain. The V and J ends lost 4 bases and 2 bases respectively, with 4 bases between them. Germline lookup yields CDR1 KGHDR and CDR2 SFDVKD. The CDR3 consists of 13 residues. The CDR3 protein is CATSEGNTGELFF. CDR3 nucleotide sequence: TGTGCCACCAGTGAAGGAAACACCGGGGAGCTGTTTTTT.

This clonotype was counted many times. The rearrangement links TRBV15 to TRBJ2-4; D is uncertain. Deletions cut 1 base from V and 7 bases from J, with 11 bases between. In germline, CDR1 is LNHNV, CDR2 YYDKDF (reference sequence). The CDR3 covers 14 residues. The CDR3 region has the DNA TGTGCCACCAGCAGAGCTGGCTTGGGGAACATTCAGTACTTC. It yields the protein CATSRAGLGNIQYF.

This clonotype was counted once. The CDR3 loop reads CASSGSEQFF. The CDR3 bases are TGCGCCAGCAGCGGGTCCGAGCAGTTCTTC. The chain has TRBV10-1 and TRBJ2-1, with D unresolved. Germline V lookup: CDR1 WNHNN, CDR2 SYGVQD (reference sequence). The CDR3 totals 10 residues. V gave up 6 bases and J gave up 10 bases, with 7 bases separating them.

This clonotype was seen more than once but under ten times. The genes are TRBV10-3 and TRBJ2-1, with 8 bases fitting TRBD1. Trimming removed 4 bases from V and 4 bases from J; junction bases left unmatched: 12. The CDR3 length is 17 residues. Germline CDR1 ENHRY, CDR2 SYGVKD. CDR3 in amino acids: CAISGYARDRSYNEQFF. CDR3 coding DNA: TGTGCCATCAGTGGGTACGCACGGGACAGGAGTTACAATGAGCAGTTCTTC.

The V call is TRBV5-1, the J call TRBJ1-6, with 8 bases fitting TRBD1. Germline-derived CDR1 and CDR2 are SGHRS and YFSETQ. With V trimmed by 0 bases and J by 6 bases, 8 bases remained unmatched. The CDR3 has 17 amino acids. CDR3 bases: TGCGCCAGCAGCTTGGAGCCGACAGGGGCTAGTAATTCACCCCTCCACTTT. Amino acid sequence: CASSLEPTGASNSPLHF.

The sample holds many counts of this clonotype. The chain has TRBV20-1 and TRBJ2-7, with D perhaps assigned TRBD1 or TRBD2 (6 bases each). The V and J ends lost 3 bases and 6 bases respectively, with 15 bases between them. Germline V gives CDR1 DFQATT, CDR2 SNEGSKA (reference sequence). This CDR3 has 13 residues. In DNA, the CDR3 is TGCAGTGCTAGCCCCGGGGGCCAAGGCGAGCAGTACGTC. Encoded protein: CSASPGGQGEQYV.

The V gene is TRBV28, the J gene TRBJ1-5; maybe TRBD1 (5 bases). CDR3 size: 14 residues. V shed 2 bases and J shed 4 bases, with 9 bases lying between them. Germline V gene lookup returns CDR1 MDHEN and CDR2 SYDVKM. In nucleotides, the CDR3 is TGTGCCAGCAGTTTACGACAGCTTAATCAGCCCCAGCATTTT. It codes for CASSLRQLNQPQHF.

The chain links TRBV28 to TRBJ2-7, with D maybe TRBD2 (6 bases). This CDR3 has 16 amino acids. Per germline, CDR1 MDHEN and CDR2 SYDVKM. The V end lost 5 bases, the J end lost 2 bases, and 19 bases lay between the germline ends. CDR3 loop: CASSQPLGKRAYEQYV. The CDR3 DNA sequence: TGTGCCAGCAGTCAACCATTAGGGAAGCGGGCCTACGAGCAGTACGTC.